These 2 T cell receptor beta chains originate from one sample sequenced in a study of PD-L1 blockade in urothelial cancer. Sample time point: pretreatment peripheral blood. Data came from immunoSEQ multiplex PCR; TCRdb stores just in-frame clones and leaves some out. The sample includes nearly 45,000 clones, roughly 84% of them seen just once. Sequencing used PBMCs, obtained around atezolizumab (anti-PD-L1) treatment. The receptors were gathered from a donor aged 40 or over with urothelial cancer.

The chain couples TRBV19 to TRBJ2-4, with 13 bases fitting TRBD2. After removal of 5 bases from V and 6 bases from J, the junction contained 10 bases not matched to a gene. CDR3 length: 17 residues. The germline V gene has CDR1 LNHDA and CDR2 SQIVND (reference sequence). This CDR3 is CASSVGLAGRGGNIQYF. The CDR3 DNA reads TGTGCCAGTAGTGTGGGACTAGCGGGAAGGGGGGGAAACATTCAGTACTTC.

This clone appeared once. V gene TRBV18 combines with J gene TRBJ2-7, with 7 positions matching TRBD1. The V and J ends lost 4 bases and 4 bases, in that order; junction bases with no gene match: 4. From germline, CDR1 is KGHSH and CDR2 LQKENI. The CDR3 is made up of 13 amino acids. For the CDR3, the DNA is TGTGCCAGCTCACACGGGACAGTATACGAGCAGTACTTC. As protein: CASSHGTVYEQYF.